Following are 4 T cell receptor beta chains from one sample sequenced in a study of blood T cell repertoires in COVID-19. Assay: immunoSEQ multiplex PCR; the TCRdb copy retains only in-frame clones and omits some. The sample gives 400,000 or so clones, about 90% of which show up once; around 0.6% is in the top ten. Sequenced input: PBMCs or T cells enriched from blood (not recorded which). Receptors were obtained from a man between 18 and 35 years old who had recovered from COVID-19.

CDR3: CASSLGQKNTEAFF. In DNA, the CDR3 is TGTGCCAGCAGCCTTGGACAGAAGAACACTGAAGCTTTCTTT. The chain has TRBV5-4 and TRBJ1-1; the D gene is possibly TRBD1 (6 bases). V was pared by 4 bases and J by 1 base, with 11 bases between. In germline, CDR1 is SGHNT, CDR2 YYREEE (reference sequence). This CDR3 comprises 14 residues.

The gene calls are TRBV19 and TRBJ1-1; no firm D call. The V end lost 4 bases, the J end lost 3 bases, and 9 bases lay between the germline ends. From germline, CDR1 is LNHDA and CDR2 SQIVND (reference sequence). The CDR3 runs 13 residues. CDR3 coding DNA: TGTGCCAGTAGTACCTACAGTTACACTGAAGCTTTCTTT. Its translation: CASSTYSYTEAFF.

This clone was seen a single time. The V call is TRBV27, the J call TRBJ1-2; the D gene is possibly TRBD1 (6 bases). The CDR3 has 15 amino acids. CDR1 is MNHEY and CDR2 is SMNVEV in the germline V gene (reference sequence). V was shortened by 2 bases and J by 5 bases, with 15 bases between the two germline ends. Here the CDR3 reads CASSLGTPRAYGYTF. The CDR3 DNA reads TGTGCCAGCAGTTTAGGGACACCGCGAGCATATGGCTACACCTTC.

The rearrangement links TRBV29-1 to TRBJ1-1; no clear D gene. The germline V gene encodes CDR1 SQVTM and CDR2 ANQGSEA. With 7 bases removed from V and 1 base from J, the gap between germline ends came to 13 bases. The CDR3 has 13 residues. DNA for the CDR3: TGCAGCGGACTACGAGGTAGGAACACTGAAGCTTTCTTT. Residues: CSGLRGRNTEAFF.